Shown below are 15 T cell receptor beta chains from a single sample sequenced in a study of cytomegalovirus exposure and HLA in healthy donors. Researchers ran the PCR with 60 Vbeta and 13 Jbeta primers. The data were produced by immunoSEQ multiplex PCR, yet TCRdb's version contains in-frame clones alone and is incomplete. The sample lists 150,000 to 200,000 clones, 72% occurring once. Sequenced material: PBMCs. These receptors originate from a human donor in good health.

This clone showed up just a few times. This sequence joins TRBV11-3 and TRBJ2-1; TRBD2 matches 10 bases. Germline V lookup: CDR1 SGHNT, CDR2 YENEEA. After removal of 4 bases from V and 9 bases from J, the junction contained 9 bases not matched to a gene. The CDR3 has 15 amino acids. CDR3: CASSYSGGPSGEQFF. CDR3 nucleotide sequence: TGTGCCAGCAGCTATAGCGGGGGGCCGAGCGGTGAGCAGTTCTTC.

J is TRBJ2-1 and V is TRBV9, with TRBD2 matching over 10 bases. CDR1 and CDR2 from the germline V gene are SGDLS and YYNGEE. V gave up 0 bases and J gave up 2 bases; unmatched junction bases: 5. The CDR3 extends over 17 amino acids. Written as DNA, the CDR3 is TGTGCCAGCAGCGTAGCGAGTAGCGGGGGGCCCTACAATGAGCAGTTCTTC. Protein sequence: CASSVASSGGPYNEQFF. The complete variable domain, with remaining parts taken from reference TRBV9 and TRBJ2-1, reads DSGVTQTPKHLITATGQRVTLRCSPRSGDLSVYWYQQSLDQGLQFLIQYYNGEERAKGNILERFSAQQFPDLHSELNLSSLELGDSALYFCASSVASSGGPYNEQFFGPGTRLTVL.

V usage is TRBV7-6 and J usage is TRBJ2-1; 9 nucleotides line up with TRBD1. V gave up 5 bases and J gave up 8 bases; unmatched junction bases: 10. Germline V lookup: CDR1 SGHVS, CDR2 FNYEAQ. CDR3 length equals 15 residues. CDR3 sequence: CASSRTGQGVHEQFF. CDR3 bases: TGTGCCAGCAGCCGAACGGGACAGGGCGTCCATGAGCAGTTCTTC.

V is TRBV19 and J is TRBJ2-1; 7 bases are a match to TRBD2. The CDR3 spans 14 residues. The V gene end was trimmed by 7 bases and the J gene end by 3 bases; junction bases not matched to a gene: 6. Germline assignment: CDR1 LNHDA and CDR2 SQIVND (reference sequence). As DNA, the CDR3 is TGTGCCAGTACCGGGGGGTACAACTACAATGAGCAGTTCTTC. Translation gives CASTGGYNYNEQFF.

This clone has only a few counts. V and J are TRBV6-1 and TRBJ2-2, with 8 nucleotides matching TRBD2. V was pared by 7 bases and J by 3 bases, with 4 bases of the junction left unmatched. From germline, CDR1 is MNHNS and CDR2 SASEGT. The CDR3 sequence is 14 residues long. DNA of the CDR3: TGTGCCAGCACCTTAGCGGGGTACACCGGGGAGCTGTTTTTT. Its protein is CASTLAGYTGELFF.

This clone has only a few counts. The CDR3 protein is CASSQGTSGVETQYF. DNA for the CDR3: TGTGCCAGCAGCCAAGGGACTAGCGGGGTGGAGACCCAGTACTTC. This sequence joins TRBV7-9 and TRBJ2-5; 13 bases map to TRBD2. The junction had 5 bases not matched to a gene; V was cut back by 5 bases and J by 5 bases. Germline CDR1 reads SEHNR; CDR2 reads FQNEAQ (reference sequence). The CDR3 extends over 15 amino acids. Together with reference TRBV7-9 and TRBJ2-5, the CDR3 gives the full variable domain: DTGVSQNPRHKITKRGQNVTFRCDPISEHNRLYWYRQTLGQGPEFLTYFQNEAQLEKSRLLSDRFSAERPKGSFSTLEIQRTEQGDSAMYLCASSQGTSGVETQYFGPGTRLLVL.

This chain connects TRBV5-6 to TRBJ2-2, with a weak D call TRBD1 (6 bases). The CDR3 is 15 amino acids. Per germline, CDR1 SGHDT and CDR2 YYEEEE. Trimming pared 0 bases from V and 0 bases from J, leaving 6 bases between. In DNA form, the CDR3 reads TGTGCCAGCAGCTTGGCAGGGGCGAACACCGGGGAGCTGTTTTTT. The encoded protein is CASSLAGANTGELFF.

This clone was detected once. The rearrangement uses TRBV10-3 and TRBJ2-5, with 7 bases identical to TRBD1. CDR1 is ENHRY and CDR2 is SYGVKD in the germline V gene. The CDR3 contains 15 residues. J was trimmed by 5 bases and V by 0 bases; bases with no gene match: 6. The CDR3 here is CAISESKGAGETQYF. CDR3 bases: TGTGCCATCAGTGAGTCGAAGGGGGCTGGGGAGACCCAGTACTTC.

The chain uses TRBV18 and TRBJ1-5; D not certain. Germline values: CDR1 KGHSH, CDR2 LQKENI. Trimming left V 1 base short and J 4 bases short, with 8 bases between. The length of the CDR3 is 14 residues. The CDR3 sequence is CASSPQVRNQPQHF. For the CDR3, the DNA is TGTGCCAGCTCACCACAGGTCAGGAATCAGCCCCAGCATTTT.

The chain recombines TRBV7-6 with TRBJ2-7; D unclear. Germline V gives CDR1 SGHVS, CDR2 FNYEAQ. The CDR3 covers 16 residues. The germline V and J ends were trimmed by 3 bases and 2 bases, with 17 bases remaining between them. CDR3 residues: CASSFSSGRRAYEQYF. As DNA, the CDR3 is TGTGCCAGCAGCTTTAGTTCCGGCCGTCGGGCCTACGAGCAGTACTTC.

This clone occurred once. The genes are TRBV6-5 and TRBJ2-4; 7 bases are shared with TRBD1. V lost 2 bases, J lost 9 bases, and 4 bases stayed unmatched. The CDR3 loop spans 13 amino acids. Germline CDR1 reads MNHEY; CDR2 reads SVGAGI. The CDR3 reads CASSYDRERIQYF. DNA for the CDR3: TGTGCCAGCAGTTACGACAGGGAGCGCATTCAGTACTTC.

The count of this clone is one. The genes are TRBV7-6 and TRBJ2-2, with D tentatively TRBD1 (6 bases). Trimming shortened V by 3 bases and J by 1 base, and 9 bases separated the two germline ends. The CDR3 length is 15 residues. Germline V gives CDR1 SGHVS, CDR2 FNYEAQ. CDR3 loop: CASSFRDMNTGELFF. As DNA, the CDR3 is TGTGCCAGCAGCTTCCGGGACATGAACACCGGGGAGCTGTTTTTT. The full variable domain, in which reference TRBV7-6 and TRBJ2-2 provide the parts outside the CDR3, is GAGVSQSPRYKVTKRGQDVALRCDPISGHVSLYWYRQALGQGPEFLTYFNYEAQQDKSGLPNDRFSAERPEGSISTLTIQRTEQRDSAMYRCASSFRDMNTGELFFGEGSRLTVL.

The chain has TRBV6-1 and TRBJ2-1; TRBD2 matches 13 bases. The CDR3 sequence is 15 residues long. Germline trimming cut 4 bases from V and 8 bases from J; bases unmatched to any gene: 5. Germline assignment: CDR1 MNHNS and CDR2 SASEGT. The CDR3, as DNA: TGTGCCAGCAGTGCGACTAGCGGGGGGTCCGATGAGCAGTTCTTC. This translates into CASSATSGGSDEQFF.

The sample holds one count of this clone. This rearrangement joins TRBV7-9 to TRBJ2-2; possible D gene TRBD1, 6 bases. The germline V and J ends were trimmed by 7 bases and 4 bases, with 16 bases remaining between them. CDR3 length: 15 residues. Germline values: CDR1 SEHNR, CDR2 FQNEAQ (reference sequence). CDR3 nucleotide sequence: TGTGCCAGCACCCACCTGGGGGCGGGCACCGGGGAGCTGTTTTTT. This translates into CASTHLGAGTGELFF.

The chain employs TRBV11-2 and TRBJ1-2; possibly TRBD1 for D (6 bases). The V gene's germline CDR1 is SGHAT and CDR2 FQNNGV. This CDR3 has 14 residues. V lost 5 bases and J lost 6, with 16 bases in between. The CDR3 protein is CASSRRRTDHGYTF. The CDR3 DNA reads as TGTGCCAGCAGCAGACGAAGGACAGACCATGGCTACACCTTC.